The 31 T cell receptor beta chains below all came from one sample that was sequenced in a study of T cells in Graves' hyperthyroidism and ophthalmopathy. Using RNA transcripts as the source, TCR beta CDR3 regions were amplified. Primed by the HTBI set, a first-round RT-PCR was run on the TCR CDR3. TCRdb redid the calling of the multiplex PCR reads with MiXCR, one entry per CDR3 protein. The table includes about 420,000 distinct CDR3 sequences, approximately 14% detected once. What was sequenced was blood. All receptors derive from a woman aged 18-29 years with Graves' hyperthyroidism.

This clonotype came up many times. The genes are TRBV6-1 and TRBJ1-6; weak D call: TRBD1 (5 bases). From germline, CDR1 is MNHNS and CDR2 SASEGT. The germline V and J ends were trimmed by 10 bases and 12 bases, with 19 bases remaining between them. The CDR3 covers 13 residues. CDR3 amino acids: CATLKGLLGPLHF. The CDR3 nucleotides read TGTGCCACTTTGAAGGGACTTCTTGGACCCCTCCACTTT.

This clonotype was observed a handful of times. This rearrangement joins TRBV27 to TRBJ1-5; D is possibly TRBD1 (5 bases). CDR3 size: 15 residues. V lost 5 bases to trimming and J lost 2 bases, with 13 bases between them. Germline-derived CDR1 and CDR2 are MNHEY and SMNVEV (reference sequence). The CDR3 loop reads CASSPPGGGNQPQHF. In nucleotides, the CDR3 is TGTGCCAGCAGTCCCCCCGGGGGTGGCAATCAGCCCCAGCATTTT.

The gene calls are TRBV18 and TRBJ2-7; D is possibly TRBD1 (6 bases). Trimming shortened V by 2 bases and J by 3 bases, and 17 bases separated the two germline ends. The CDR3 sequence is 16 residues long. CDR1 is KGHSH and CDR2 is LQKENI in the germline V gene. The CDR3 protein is CASSPAPGVTNYEQYF. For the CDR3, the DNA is TGTGCCAGCTCACCAGCGCCAGGGGTAACAAACTACGAGCAGTACTTC.

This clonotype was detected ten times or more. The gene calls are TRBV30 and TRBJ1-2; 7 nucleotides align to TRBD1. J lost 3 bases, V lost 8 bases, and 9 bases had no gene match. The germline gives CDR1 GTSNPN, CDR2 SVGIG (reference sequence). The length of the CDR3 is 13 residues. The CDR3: CAGQTGMDYGYTF. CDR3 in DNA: TGTGCCGGCCAGACAGGGATGGACTATGGCTACACCTTC.

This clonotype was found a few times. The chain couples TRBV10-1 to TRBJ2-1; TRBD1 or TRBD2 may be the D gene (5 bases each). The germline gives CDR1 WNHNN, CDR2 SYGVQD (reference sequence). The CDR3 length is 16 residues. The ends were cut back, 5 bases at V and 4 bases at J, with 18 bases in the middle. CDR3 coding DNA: TGCGCCAGCAGTCCCCCGGGACCCACCCCATACAATGAGCAGTTCTTC. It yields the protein CASSPPGPTPYNEQFF.

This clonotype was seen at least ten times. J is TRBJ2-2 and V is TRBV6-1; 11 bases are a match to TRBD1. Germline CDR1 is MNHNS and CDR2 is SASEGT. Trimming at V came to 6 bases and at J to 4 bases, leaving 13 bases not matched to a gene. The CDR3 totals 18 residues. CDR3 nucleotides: TGTGCCAGCAGCCCCCGGACAGGGGGCGCGTCGGGCACCGGGGAGCTGTTTTTT. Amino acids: CASSPRTGGASGTGELFF.

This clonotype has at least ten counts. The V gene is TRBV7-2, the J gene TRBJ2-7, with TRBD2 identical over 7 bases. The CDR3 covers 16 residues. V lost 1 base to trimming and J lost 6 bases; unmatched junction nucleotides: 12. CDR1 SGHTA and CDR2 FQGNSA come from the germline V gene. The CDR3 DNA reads TGTGCCAGCAGCTTAGGCCCGGGAGGAGGGCCGCGCGAGCAGTACTTC. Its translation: CASSLGPGGGPREQYF.

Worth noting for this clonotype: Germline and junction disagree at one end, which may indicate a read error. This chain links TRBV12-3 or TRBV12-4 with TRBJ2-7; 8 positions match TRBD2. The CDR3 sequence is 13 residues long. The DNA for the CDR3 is TGTGTCAGCACCACTAGCGGTTCCTACGAGCAGTACTTC. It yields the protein CVSTTSGSYEQYF.

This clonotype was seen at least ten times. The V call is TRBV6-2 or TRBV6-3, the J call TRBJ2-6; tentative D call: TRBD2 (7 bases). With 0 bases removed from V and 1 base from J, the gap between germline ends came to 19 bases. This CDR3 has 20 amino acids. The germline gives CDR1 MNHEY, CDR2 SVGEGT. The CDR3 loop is CASSYSWADRGASGANVLTF. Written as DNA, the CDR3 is TGTGCCAGCAGTTACTCGTGGGCGGACCGGGGGGCGTCTGGGGCCAACGTCCTGACTTTC.

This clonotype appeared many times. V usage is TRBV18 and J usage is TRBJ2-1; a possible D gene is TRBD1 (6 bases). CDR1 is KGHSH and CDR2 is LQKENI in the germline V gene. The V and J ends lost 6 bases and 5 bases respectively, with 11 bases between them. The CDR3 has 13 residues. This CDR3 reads CASSDRRDNEQFF. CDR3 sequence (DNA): TGTGCCAGCTCTGACAGGCGCGACAATGAGCAGTTCTTC.

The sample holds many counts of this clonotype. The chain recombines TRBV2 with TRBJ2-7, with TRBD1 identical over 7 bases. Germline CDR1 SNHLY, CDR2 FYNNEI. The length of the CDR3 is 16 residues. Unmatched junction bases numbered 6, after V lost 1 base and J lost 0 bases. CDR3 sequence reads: CASSEEGQPISYEQYF. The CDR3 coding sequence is TGTGCCAGCAGTGAAGAGGGACAGCCGATCTCCTACGAGCAGTACTTC.

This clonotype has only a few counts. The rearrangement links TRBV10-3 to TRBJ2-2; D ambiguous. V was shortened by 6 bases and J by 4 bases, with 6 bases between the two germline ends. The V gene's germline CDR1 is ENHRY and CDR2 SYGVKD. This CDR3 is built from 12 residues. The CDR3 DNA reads TGTGCCATCAGGCCACTCACCGGGGAGCTGTTTTTT. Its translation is CAIRPLTGELFF.

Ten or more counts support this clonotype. In DNA, the CDR3 is TGTGCCAGCAGTTACTTAACAACTAATGAAAAACTGTTTTTT. Protein: CASSYLTTNEKLFF. The chain couples TRBV6-6 to TRBJ1-4; D is unclear. Deletions cut 1 base from V and 0 bases from J, with 3 bases between. Germline V gene sequence: CDR1 MNHNY, CDR2 SVGAGI (reference sequence). The CDR3 is 14 amino acids.

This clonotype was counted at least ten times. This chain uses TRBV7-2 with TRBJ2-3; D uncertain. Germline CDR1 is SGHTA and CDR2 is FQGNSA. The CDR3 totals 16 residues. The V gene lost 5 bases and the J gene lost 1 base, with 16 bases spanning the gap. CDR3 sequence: CASSPYTRLGTDTQYF. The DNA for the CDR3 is TGTGCCAGCAGCCCCTATACGCGCCTGGGCACAGATACGCAGTATTTT.

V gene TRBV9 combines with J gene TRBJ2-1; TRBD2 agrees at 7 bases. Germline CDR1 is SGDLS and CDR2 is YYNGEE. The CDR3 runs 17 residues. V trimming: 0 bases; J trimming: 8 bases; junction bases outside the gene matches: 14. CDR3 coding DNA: TGTGCCAGCAGCGTAGACATCACGGGAGGACTGCGGGATGAGCAGTTCTTC. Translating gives CASSVDITGGLRDEQFF.

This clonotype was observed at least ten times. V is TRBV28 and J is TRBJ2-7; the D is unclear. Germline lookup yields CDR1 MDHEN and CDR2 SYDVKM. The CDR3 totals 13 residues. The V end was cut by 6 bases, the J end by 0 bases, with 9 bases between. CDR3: CASRDATSYEQYF. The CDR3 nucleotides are TGTGCCAGCAGGGACGCCACCTCCTACGAGCAGTACTTC.

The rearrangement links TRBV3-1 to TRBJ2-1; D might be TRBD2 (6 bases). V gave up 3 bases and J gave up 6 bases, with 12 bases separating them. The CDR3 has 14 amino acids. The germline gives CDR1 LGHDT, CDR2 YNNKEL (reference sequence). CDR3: CASSHSDYLNEQFF. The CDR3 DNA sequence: TGTGCCAGCAGCCACTCGGACTATCTCAATGAGCAGTTCTTC.

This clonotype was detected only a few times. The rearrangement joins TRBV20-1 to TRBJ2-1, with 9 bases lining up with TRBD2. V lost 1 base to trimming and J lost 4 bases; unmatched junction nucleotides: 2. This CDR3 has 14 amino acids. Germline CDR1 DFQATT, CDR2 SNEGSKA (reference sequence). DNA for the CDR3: TGCAGTGCTAGAGCGCTAGCGGGGTACAATGAGCAGTTCTTC. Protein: CSARALAGYNEQFF.

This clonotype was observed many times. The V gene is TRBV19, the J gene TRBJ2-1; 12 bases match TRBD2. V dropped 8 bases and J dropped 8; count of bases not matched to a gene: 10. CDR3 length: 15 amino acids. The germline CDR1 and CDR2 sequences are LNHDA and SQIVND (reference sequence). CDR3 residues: CASRFGLAGRDEQFF. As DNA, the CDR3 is TGTGCCAGTCGTTTCGGACTAGCGGGGCGGGATGAGCAGTTCTTC.

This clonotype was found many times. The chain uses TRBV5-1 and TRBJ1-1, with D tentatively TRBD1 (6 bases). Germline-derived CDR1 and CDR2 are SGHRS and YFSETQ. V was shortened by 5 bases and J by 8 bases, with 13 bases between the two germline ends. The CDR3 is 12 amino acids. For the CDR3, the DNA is TGCGCCAGCAGTCCGACGACAGGCGAAGCTTTCTTT. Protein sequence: CASSPTTGEAFF.

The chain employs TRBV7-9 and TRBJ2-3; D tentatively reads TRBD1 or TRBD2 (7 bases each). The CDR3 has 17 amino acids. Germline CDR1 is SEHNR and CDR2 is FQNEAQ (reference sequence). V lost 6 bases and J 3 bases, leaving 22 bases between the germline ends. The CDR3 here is CASRSTQGGPRTDTQYF. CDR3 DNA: TGTGCCAGCAGATCGACCCAGGGGGGGCCGCGAACAGATACGCAGTATTTT.

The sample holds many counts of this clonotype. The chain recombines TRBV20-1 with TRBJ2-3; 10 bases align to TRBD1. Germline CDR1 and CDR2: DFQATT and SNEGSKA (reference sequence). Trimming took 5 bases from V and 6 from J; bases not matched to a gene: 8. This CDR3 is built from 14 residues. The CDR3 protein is CSAPETGGHDTQYF. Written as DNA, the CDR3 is TGCAGTGCTCCGGAGACAGGGGGCCATGATACGCAGTATTTT.

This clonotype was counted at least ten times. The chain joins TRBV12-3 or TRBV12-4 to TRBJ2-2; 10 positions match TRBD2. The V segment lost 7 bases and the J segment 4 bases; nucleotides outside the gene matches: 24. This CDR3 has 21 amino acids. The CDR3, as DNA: TGTGCCAGCATCCCGGGTGGGCAGGGGGCGCGGCTAGCGGGAGCCACCGGGGAGCTGTTTTTT. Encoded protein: CASIPGGQGARLAGATGELFF.

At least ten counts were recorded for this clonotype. The CDR3 loop reads CASSKGGSSYNEQFF. As DNA, the CDR3 is TGTGCCAGTAGTAAAGGCGGGAGCTCCTACAATGAGCAGTTCTTC. The genes are TRBV19 and TRBJ2-1; 7 positions agree with TRBD2. The CDR3 contains 15 residues. Germline V gene lookup returns CDR1 LNHDA and CDR2 SQIVND (reference sequence). V lost 4 bases, J lost 0 bases, and 3 bases stayed unmatched.

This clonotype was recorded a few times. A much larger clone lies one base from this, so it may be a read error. The CDR3 spells CASGKQGQAGNTIYF. The CDR3 coding sequence is TGTGCCAGCGGAAAACAGGGCCAGGCTGGAAACACCATATATTTT. V is TRBV28 and J is TRBJ1-3; maybe TRBD1 (6 bases). Trimming left V 8 bases short and J 2 bases short, with 16 bases between. The length of the CDR3 is 15 residues. Germline CDR1 and CDR2: MDHEN and SYDVKM.

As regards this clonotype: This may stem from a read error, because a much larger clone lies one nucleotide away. The CDR3 bases are TGTGCCAACAGTGAAAGGGGGCCGAACACTGAAGCTTTCTTT. This encodes CANSERGPNTEAFF. The rearrangement links TRBV10-3 to TRBJ1-1; TRBD1 matches at 7 bases. Germline values: CDR1 ENHRY, CDR2 SYGVKD. This CDR3 spans 14 amino acids.

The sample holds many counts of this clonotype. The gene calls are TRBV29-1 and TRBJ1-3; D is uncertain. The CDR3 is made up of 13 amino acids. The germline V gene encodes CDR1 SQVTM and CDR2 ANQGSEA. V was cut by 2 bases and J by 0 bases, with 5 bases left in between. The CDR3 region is CSVEPISGNTIYF. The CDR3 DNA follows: TGCAGCGTTGAACCGATCTCTGGAAACACCATATATTTT.

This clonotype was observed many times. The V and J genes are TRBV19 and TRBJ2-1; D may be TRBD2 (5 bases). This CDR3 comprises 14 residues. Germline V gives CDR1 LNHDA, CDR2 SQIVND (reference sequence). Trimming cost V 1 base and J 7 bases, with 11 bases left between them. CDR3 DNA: TGTGCCAGTAGTATAGTCCGGGGAAGGAATGAGCAGTTCTTC. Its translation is CASSIVRGRNEQFF.

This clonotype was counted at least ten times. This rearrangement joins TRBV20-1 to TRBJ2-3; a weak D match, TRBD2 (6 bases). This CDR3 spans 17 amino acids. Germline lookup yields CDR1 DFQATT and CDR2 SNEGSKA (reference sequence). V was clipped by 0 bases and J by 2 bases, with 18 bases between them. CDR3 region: CSARDSSGPGNTDTQYF. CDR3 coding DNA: TGCAGTGCTAGAGATTCGAGCGGGCCCGGAAACACAGATACGCAGTATTTT.

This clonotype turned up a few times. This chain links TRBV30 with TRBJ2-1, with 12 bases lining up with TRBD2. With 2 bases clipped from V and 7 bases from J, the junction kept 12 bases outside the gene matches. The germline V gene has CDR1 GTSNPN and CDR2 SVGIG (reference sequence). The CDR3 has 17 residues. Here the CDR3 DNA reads TGTGCCTGGAGTTCCCCGACTAGCGGGAGAAGGCCGAATGAGCAGTTCTTC. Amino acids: CAWSSPTSGRRPNEQFF.

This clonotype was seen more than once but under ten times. In DNA, the CDR3 is TGTGCCAGCAGTTCCCGGTGGGATGAGCAGTTCTTC. The encoded protein is CASSSRWDEQFF. The gene calls are TRBV27 and TRBJ2-1; D is ambiguous. Germline CDR1 reads MNHEY; CDR2 reads SMNVEV (reference sequence). Trimming removed 4 bases from V and 8 bases from J, with 9 bases in between. This CDR3 comprises 12 residues.